This TCR beta chain was observed in a study of Ad26.COV2.S vaccination and SARS-CoV-2 variants. TCRdb keeps only in-frame clones here, not all; method: immunoSEQ multiplex PCR. The sample includes approximately 250,000 clones, roughly 87% seen only once; the top ten take 2.9%. Broader study findings: Vaccinees showed greater spike-specific TCR breadth than placebo recipients.

Treatment defined: approximately 18 received Ad26.COV2.S at low or high dose, single or two shots; about 5 received placebo; per-sample allocation not given. Sampling was done on day 63 after the first vaccine or placebo injection. This CDR3 spans 15 amino acids. In germline, CDR1 is SEHNR, CDR2 FQNEAQ (reference sequence). Losses at the gene ends were 4 bases for V and 8 bases for J; bases not matched to a gene: 9. To note about this clone: Its antigen is as yet unknown.

This TCR was recovered from a person aged 18-60 years who received the Ad26.COV2.S COVID-19 vaccine or a placebo. The J gene is TRBJ2-1, the V gene TRBV7-9, with 9 nucleotides matching TRBD1. This material consisted of peripheral blood, taken in a trial of Ad26.COV2.S vaccine versus placebo. CDR3: CASSWTGARLDEQFF. The CDR3 nucleotides read TGTGCCAGCAGCTGGACAGGGGCGCGGTTGGATGAGCAGTTCTTC.